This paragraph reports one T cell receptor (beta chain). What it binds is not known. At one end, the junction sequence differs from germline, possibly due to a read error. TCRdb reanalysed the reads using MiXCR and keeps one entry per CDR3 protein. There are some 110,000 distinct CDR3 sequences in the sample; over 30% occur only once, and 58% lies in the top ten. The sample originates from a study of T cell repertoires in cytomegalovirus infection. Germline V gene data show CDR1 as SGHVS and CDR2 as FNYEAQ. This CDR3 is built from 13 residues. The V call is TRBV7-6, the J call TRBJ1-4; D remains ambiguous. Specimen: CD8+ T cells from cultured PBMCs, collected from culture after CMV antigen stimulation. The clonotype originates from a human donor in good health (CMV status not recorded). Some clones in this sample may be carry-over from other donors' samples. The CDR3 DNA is TGTGCCAGCAGCTTCGAGGGAGACGAAAGACTGTTTTTT. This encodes CASSFEGDERLFF.